This T cell receptor (beta chain) was sequenced in a study of cytomegalovirus exposure and HLA in healthy donors. Study as a whole: The 90 to 150 validation repertoires were produced on the same platform as the 500 to 800 repertoires of the first cohort. This was reported in a later analysis. Study findings and constraints: Specific recognition of CMV antigens was confirmed in vitro for three chains (all CMV-associated). A list of approximately 150 TCR beta chains associated with cytomegalovirus was given.

Profiled with immunoSEQ multiplex PCR; TCRdb holds only in-frame clones, not every one. Of about 250,000 clones in the sample, over 75% are singletons; the top ten hold 12%. Points on this clone: The antigen is not known.

Separate from the roughly 630-subject first cohort was the approximately 120-subject validation cohort, to which the donors belonged. The V gene lost 2 bases and the J gene lost 7 bases, with 3 bases spanning the gap. Germline V gives CDR1 SGHAT, CDR2 FQNNGV. This CDR3 is 11 amino acids long. Sequenced: PBMCs. V is TRBV11-2 and J is TRBJ2-1; D not resolved. The TCR originated in a man aged 18 to 29 in good health and CMV-seropositive. CDR3 in DNA: TGTGCCAGCAGCTTAACGAATGAGCAGTTCTTC. Translated: CASSLTNEQFF.